The next 11 T cell receptor beta chains were all read from a single sample in a study of cytomegalovirus exposure and HLA in healthy donors. In the PCR, 60 Vbeta and 13 Jbeta primers were used. TCRdb keeps only in-frame clones here, not all; method: immunoSEQ multiplex PCR. This table has around 200,000 clones, over 80% appearing once. Sequencing was carried out using PBMCs. The receptors were sampled from a man in his forties in good health and CMV-seropositive.

In nucleotides, the CDR3 is TGTGCCAGCAGTGAAGTTCGGGGGGACGAGCAGTACGTC. Its protein product is CASSEVRGDEQYV. The V call is TRBV6-1, the J call TRBJ2-7; 7 nucleotides agree with TRBD2. Germline V gives CDR1 MNHNS, CDR2 SASEGT. The length of the CDR3 is 13 residues. Germline trimming cut 1 base from V and 5 bases from J; bases unmatched to any gene: 2.

This chain connects TRBV6-5 to TRBJ2-1; D perhaps matches TRBD1 (6 bases). Germline lookup yields CDR1 MNHEY and CDR2 SVGAGI. The CDR3 runs to 15 residues. The V and J ends lost 6 bases and 10 bases respectively, with 22 bases between them. As DNA, the CDR3 is TGTGCCAGCAGCCGGTGGACAGTAAATCCAGGGGAGCAGTTCTTC. Its protein is CASSRWTVNPGEQFF.

V usage is TRBV7-9 and J usage is TRBJ2-1; 8 positions match TRBD2. CDR1 and CDR2 (germline): SEHNR, FQNEAQ (reference sequence). V lost 4 bases to trimming and J lost 6 bases; unmatched junction nucleotides: 5. The CDR3 is 14 residues long. In nucleotides, the CDR3 is TGTGCCAGCAGCTCCGGGACTAGTACCAATGAGCAGTTCTTC. This codes for CASSSGTSTNEQFF.

The J gene is TRBJ2-5, the V gene TRBV7-8; 8 bases are shared with TRBD1. CDR1 and CDR2 (germline): SGHVS, FQNEAQ. The junction had 2 bases not matched to a gene; V was cut back by 1 base and J by 1 base. This CDR3 has 15 residues. CDR3 DNA: TGTGCCAGCAGCTTAGGGACAGGGTTCCAAGAGACCCAGTACTTC. Protein product: CASSLGTGFQETQYF.

The chain uses TRBV20-1 and TRBJ2-7; D call uncertain. Germline CDR1 reads DFQATT; CDR2 reads SNEGSKA (reference sequence). V lost 2 bases to trimming and J lost 5 bases, with 7 bases between them. The CDR3 covers 11 residues. CDR3 DNA sequence: TGCAGTGCTAGAAGTGGCCACGAGCAGTACTTC. Translated: CSARSGHEQYF.

Turning to this clone: Compared with germline, one end of the junction differs, possibly owing to a read error. The V gene is TRBV10-2, the J gene TRBJ1-1; D is undetermined. The CDR3 is made up of 16 amino acids. Germline V gene sequence: CDR1 WSHSY, CDR2 SAAADI. The CDR3 DNA reads as TGCGCCAGCGGTGAGGTACGCGGCGGAATGAACACTGAAGCTTTCTTT. As protein: CASGEVRGGMNTEAFF.

This chain uses TRBV5-4 with TRBJ2-1, with TRBD2 identical over 8 bases. Germline V gene data show CDR1 as SGHNT and CDR2 as YYREEE (reference sequence). The CDR3 totals 16 residues. V lost 0 bases to trimming and J lost 3 bases; unmatched junction nucleotides: 5. The CDR3 nucleotides read TGTGCCAGCAGCTTGGCCGGGGGGGGGTACTACAATGAGCAGTTCTTC. As protein: CASSLAGGGYYNEQFF.

DNA for the CDR3: TGTGCCAGCAGCGACGGGACAGTCTATGGCTACACCTTC. Residues: CASSDGTVYGYTF. The chain links TRBV7-9 to TRBJ1-2; 7 bases align to TRBD1. CDR3 size: 13 residues. Germline CDR1 and CDR2: SEHNR and FQNEAQ (reference sequence). The V gene end was trimmed by 5 bases and the J gene end by 4 bases; junction bases not matched to a gene: 4.

This rearrangement joins TRBV6-6 to TRBJ2-7; tentatively, D is TRBD2 (6 bases). CDR1 is MNHNY, CDR2 SVGAGI, per germline (reference sequence). The germline V and J ends were trimmed by 6 bases and 5 bases, with 14 bases remaining between them. This CDR3 spans 13 amino acids. DNA for the CDR3: TGTGCCAGCAGAGGGACTTTGTGGAACGAGCAGTACGTC. The encoded protein is CASRGTLWNEQYV.

The chain has TRBV29-1 and TRBJ1-4; 11 bases map to TRBD1. This CDR3 is 17 amino acids long. Trimming removed 6 bases from V and 2 bases from J; junction bases left unmatched: 11. Germline V gene lookup returns CDR1 SQVTM and CDR2 ANQGSEA. CDR3 sequence: CSVLLGQGALTNEKLFF. CDR3 DNA sequence: TGCAGCGTCCTCCTCGGACAGGGGGCCTTGACTAATGAAAAACTGTTTTTT.

The gene calls are TRBV6-6 and TRBJ1-1, with D uncertain. The CDR3 is made up of 11 amino acids. Germline assignment: CDR1 MNHNY and CDR2 SVGAGI (reference sequence). Trimming cost V 6 bases and J 2 bases, with 4 bases left between them. The CDR3 DNA reads as TGTGCCAGCAGCTCTAACACTGAAGCTTTCTTT. It is translated as CASSSNTEAFF.